This is a list of T cell receptor beta chains from one sample in a study of blood T cell repertoires in COVID-19. Libraries were prepared by immunoSEQ multiplex PCR; TCRdb keeps only in-frame clonotypes and omits some of them. Seen here are around 110,000 clones, approximately 80% observed once, and the top ten hold approximately 7%. The material sequenced was peripheral blood. The receptors originated from a man in his sixties or seventies with active or convalescent COVID-19. Both conserved end residues are part of each CDR3. The order of the fields is J gene, D gene, clone size, V gene, CDR3 DNA, CDR3 protein. The D gene is left open where the match is weak. A row's size may be missing; if present it is once, few, many or a size class.

J gene: TRBJ1-2; D gene: -; clone size: -; V gene: TRBV5-4; CDR3 DNA: TGTGCCAGCAGCTTTTGGACAGCAACAGGCGGCTACACCTTC; CDR3 protein: CASSFWTATGGYTF
J gene: TRBJ1-1; D gene: -; clone size: -; V gene: TRBV10-2; CDR3 DNA: TGCGCCAGCAGTGAGGACACCGGAGGGACTGAAGCTTTCTTT; CDR3 protein: CASSEDTGGTEAFF
J gene: TRBJ2-4; D gene: TRBD2; clone size: -; V gene: TRBV7-3; CDR3 DNA: TGTGCCAGCAGCCCTAAAGGGCGCCTTAGCGGGGGGGCTCAGGACATTCAGTACTTC; CDR3 protein: CASSPKGRLSGGAQDIQYF
J gene: TRBJ2-5; D gene: TRBD1; clone size: -; V gene: TRBV10-3; CDR3 DNA: TGTGCCATCAACGACAGGGGCTTGTCAGAGACCCAGTACTTC; CDR3 protein: CAINDRGLSETQYF
J gene: TRBJ1-5; D gene: -; clone size: -; V gene: TRBV2; CDR3 DNA: TGTGCCAGCAGTGGGGACTCAAATCAGCCCCAGCATTTT; CDR3 protein: CASSGDSNQPQHF
J gene: TRBJ1-5; D gene: -; clone size: -; V gene: TRBV5-1; CDR3 DNA: TGCGCCAGCAGATCCGGTCTGGATCAGCCCCAGCATTTT; CDR3 protein: CASRSGLDQPQHF
J gene: TRBJ2-2; D gene: TRBD1; clone size: -; V gene: TRBV5-1; CDR3 DNA: TGCGCCAGCAGCTTGGCAGGGGGCCGGAACACCGGGGAGCTGTTTTTT; CDR3 protein: CASSLAGGRNTGELFF
J gene: TRBJ2-7; D gene: TRBD1; clone size: -; V gene: TRBV6-6; CDR3 DNA: TGTGCCAGCAGTTACACCCAGGGGGCAAACGAGCAGTACTTC; CDR3 protein: CASSYTQGANEQYF
J gene: TRBJ2-7; D gene: -; clone size: few; V gene: TRBV12-3/TRBV12-4; CDR3 DNA: TGTGCCAGCAGCAAAGGGACACCTCCCGAGCAGTACTTC; CDR3 protein: CASSKGTPPEQYF
J gene: TRBJ1-1; D gene: -; clone size: -; V gene: TRBV28; CDR3 DNA: TGTGCCAGCAGTTTGTTGGGGGGTCCTTACACTGAAGCTTTCTTT; CDR3 protein: CASSLLGGPYTEAFF
J gene: TRBJ1-1; D gene: -; clone size: few; V gene: TRBV29-1; CDR3 DNA: TGCAGCGTTGATCGGGGGTCGGGCACTGAAGCTTTCTTT; CDR3 protein: CSVDRGSGTEAFF
J gene: TRBJ2-7; D gene: -; clone size: -; V gene: TRBV5-1; CDR3 DNA: TGCGCCAGCAGCTTGGGGGTTCGGTACACAGCCTACGAGCAGTACTTC; CDR3 protein: CASSLGVRYTAYEQYF
J gene: TRBJ1-3; D gene: -; clone size: once; V gene: TRBV7-6; CDR3 DNA: TGTGCCAGCAGCTTAGGACAGAAAGACTCTGGAAACACCATATATTTT; CDR3 protein: CASSLGQKDSGNTIYF
J gene: TRBJ1-1; D gene: -; clone size: few; V gene: TRBV12-3/TRBV12-4; CDR3 DNA: TGTGCCAGCAGTAGAGGGGGGGACACTGAAGCTTTCTTT; CDR3 protein: CASSRGGDTEAFF
J gene: TRBJ1-6; D gene: -; clone size: -; V gene: TRBV7-9; CDR3 DNA: TGTGCCAGCAGTCTGTCGGTTGTCAATTCACCCCTCCACTTT; CDR3 protein: CASSLSVVNSPLHF
J gene: TRBJ2-3; D gene: -; clone size: -; V gene: TRBV29-1; CDR3 DNA: TGCAGCGTTGAAGGGGGGCGCGGAATTAGCACAGATACGCAGTATTTT; CDR3 protein: CSVEGGRGISTDTQYF
J gene: TRBJ1-5; D gene: TRBD1; clone size: -; V gene: TRBV27; CDR3 DNA: TGTGCCAGCAGTCCAATGAGGGGGACAGCTACAGGGTGGGAGCCCCAGCATTTT; CDR3 protein: CASSPMRGTATGWEPQHF
J gene: TRBJ2-3; D gene: -; clone size: -; V gene: TRBV2; CDR3 DNA: TGTGCCAGCAGTAAACAGAGCACAGATACGCAGTATTTT; CDR3 protein: CASSKQSTDTQYF
J gene: TRBJ2-1; D gene: TRBD1; clone size: once; V gene: TRBV9; CDR3 DNA: TGTGCCAGCAGCGCCCCTATAGGGGGCGGCAACAATGAGCAGTTCTTC; CDR3 protein: CASSAPIGGGNNEQFF
J gene: TRBJ2-7; D gene: TRBD1; clone size: -; V gene: TRBV11-2; CDR3 DNA: TGTGCCAGCAGCGGGACAGTGTGGTACGAGCAGTACTTC; CDR3 protein: CASSGTVWYEQYF
J gene: TRBJ2-3; D gene: TRBD2; clone size: -; V gene: TRBV9; CDR3 DNA: TGTGCCCGCCCCGGGGGGGCTAGCGGGGGCCTCAAAAGGTTGGATACGCAGTATTTT; CDR3 protein: CARPGGASGGLKRLDTQYF
J gene: TRBJ2-3; D gene: TRBD2; clone size: -; V gene: TRBV5-8; CDR3 DNA: TGTGCCAGCAGCTTGGCCCTAGCGGCCGATACGCAGTATTTT; CDR3 protein: CASSLALAADTQYF
J gene: TRBJ2-1; D gene: -; clone size: -; V gene: TRBV11-3; CDR3 DNA: TGTGCCAGCAGCCCATGGGTAGGGGGGGCCACCTACAATGAGCAGTTCTTC; CDR3 protein: CASSPWVGGATYNEQFF
J gene: TRBJ2-3; D gene: TRBD2; clone size: -; V gene: TRBV6-2/TRBV6-3; CDR3 DNA: TGTGCCAGCAGTGTATCGACTAGCGGCAGCACAGATACGCAGTATTTT; CDR3 protein: CASSVSTSGSTDTQYF
J gene: TRBJ2-7; D gene: -; clone size: -; V gene: TRBV28; CDR3 DNA: TGTGCCAGCAGTCCGGTGAGCTACGAGCAGTACTTC; CDR3 protein: CASSPVSYEQYF
J gene: TRBJ1-4; D gene: TRBD1; clone size: once; V gene: TRBV6-6; CDR3 DNA: TGTGCCAGCAGTAATACAGGGGGCGGTGAAAAACTGTTTTTT; CDR3 protein: CASSNTGGGEKLFF
J gene: TRBJ1-2; D gene: -; clone size: -; V gene: TRBV7-9; CDR3 DNA: TGTGCCAGCAGCTCCAGATATGGCTACACCTTC; CDR3 protein: CASSSRYGYTF
J gene: TRBJ1-2; D gene: -; clone size: -; V gene: TRBV4-1; CDR3 DNA: TGCGCCAGCAGTGCCCCGGGAAGCTATGGCTACACCTTC; CDR3 protein: CASSAPGSYGYTF
J gene: TRBJ2-1; D gene: -; clone size: few; V gene: TRBV11-3; CDR3 DNA: TGTGCCAGCAGCTCTCAATACCGTTACACCGGGACCTACAATGAGCAGTTCTTC; CDR3 protein: CASSSQYRYTGTYNEQFF
J gene: TRBJ1-2; D gene: TRBD1; clone size: -; V gene: TRBV14; CDR3 DNA: TGTGCCAGCAGCCCTCGACAGGGGGATGGCTACACCTTC; CDR3 protein: CASSPRQGDGYTF
J gene: TRBJ2-1; D gene: TRBD2; clone size: once; V gene: TRBV5-1; CDR3 DNA: TGCGCCAGCAGCTTGGCGTCGTCTAGCGGGAGCTACAATGAGCAGTTCTTC; CDR3 protein: CASSLASSSGSYNEQFF
J gene: TRBJ2-6; D gene: -; clone size: -; V gene: TRBV27; CDR3 DNA: TGTGCCAGCACGACTAACTCTGGGGCCAACGTCCTGACTTTC; CDR3 protein: CASTTNSGANVLTF
J gene: TRBJ1-3; D gene: -; clone size: -; V gene: TRBV7-9; CDR3 DNA: TGTGCCAGCAGCATATCGACAGGTACTGGAAACACCATATATTTT; CDR3 protein: CASSISTGTGNTIYF
J gene: TRBJ2-4; D gene: TRBD2; clone size: few; V gene: TRBV5-6; CDR3 DNA: TGTGCCAGCAGCTTGGTCTTCCGGGGGGGCCTCGAGGACATTCAGTACTTC; CDR3 protein: CASSLVFRGGLEDIQYF
J gene: TRBJ1-6; D gene: -; clone size: -; V gene: TRBV11-3; CDR3 DNA: TGTGCCAGCAGCTACGACGGACAGCTGAATTCACCCCTCCACTTT; CDR3 protein: CASSYDGQLNSPLHF
J gene: TRBJ1-1; D gene: -; clone size: -; V gene: TRBV6-2/TRBV6-3; CDR3 DNA: TGTGCCAGCAGTTATGCAGGGAACACTGAAGCTTTCTTT; CDR3 protein: CASSYAGNTEAFF
J gene: TRBJ1-4; D gene: -; clone size: few; V gene: TRBV14; CDR3 DNA: TGTGCCAGCAGCCCGCACCGGACAGCAACTAATGAAAAACTGTTTTTT; CDR3 protein: CASSPHRTATNEKLFF
J gene: TRBJ1-4; D gene: TRBD1; clone size: -; V gene: TRBV20-1; CDR3 DNA: TGCAGTGCTAGTTACAGGGGAAATGAAAAACTGTTTTTT; CDR3 protein: CSASYRGNEKLFF
J gene: TRBJ1-1; D gene: -; clone size: -; V gene: TRBV28; CDR3 DNA: TGTGCCAGCAGTTTAATCGTACAGGCGAACACTGAAGCTTTCTTT; CDR3 protein: CASSLIVQANTEAFF
J gene: TRBJ2-3; D gene: TRBD2; clone size: -; V gene: TRBV5-1; CDR3 DNA: TGCGCCAGCAGCCGGGGGGGAGTTAGCACAGATACGCAGTATTTT; CDR3 protein: CASSRGGVSTDTQYF
J gene: TRBJ1-2; D gene: TRBD1; clone size: -; V gene: TRBV5-4; CDR3 DNA: TGTGCCAGCAGCCAGGGACAGGGGGGCTATGGCTACACCTTC; CDR3 protein: CASSQGQGGYGYTF
J gene: TRBJ2-7; D gene: -; clone size: -; V gene: TRBV7-6; CDR3 DNA: TGTGCCAGCAGCACGACAGGTTCCTACGAGCAGTACTTC; CDR3 protein: CASSTTGSYEQYF
J gene: TRBJ2-1; D gene: TRBD2; clone size: -; V gene: TRBV7-3; CDR3 DNA: TGTGCCAGCAGCCCACCGGGGGGCTCCTACAATGAGCAGTTCTTC; CDR3 protein: CASSPPGGSYNEQFF
J gene: TRBJ2-5; D gene: -; clone size: -; V gene: TRBV29-1; CDR3 DNA: TGCAGCGGCGTGGAGGGAGAGACCCAGTACTTC; CDR3 protein: CSGVEGETQYF
J gene: TRBJ1-2; D gene: -; clone size: once; V gene: TRBV6-2/TRBV6-3; CDR3 DNA: TGTGCCAGCAGTTACTCGGTAGATGAGAACTATGGCTACACCTTC; CDR3 protein: CASSYSVDENYGYTF